These 12 T cell receptor beta chains share one sample of origin, sequenced in a study of siplizumab effects on memory and regulatory T cells. Sequenced by immunoSEQ multiplex PCR; TCRdb stores in-frame clones only, minus some. In the table there are roughly 69,000 clones, over 80% of which are singletons. Sequenced sample: memory CD4+ T cells sorted from blood. These receptors originate from a human donor in good health.

V is TRBV5-4 and J is TRBJ1-2; perhaps TRBD1 as D (5 bases). The CDR3 loop spans 13 amino acids. The germline V gene encodes CDR1 SGHNT and CDR2 YYREEE (reference sequence). Trimming removed 0 bases at V and 7 bases at J, with 10 bases between. The CDR3 DNA reads as TGTGCCAGCAGCTTGGCGGGGACGAGTGGCTACACCTTC. Translation: CASSLAGTSGYTF.

The chain joins TRBV5-6 to TRBJ1-2; D unclear. CDR1 and CDR2 from the germline V gene are SGHDT and YYEEEE. V gave up 4 bases and J gave up 3 bases, with 16 bases separating them. This CDR3 comprises 15 residues. The CDR3 spells CASSPRAGRYYGYTF. CDR3 nucleotides: TGTGCCAGCAGCCCCCGGGCTGGCAGATACTATGGCTACACCTTC.

CDR3 nucleotides: TGTGCCAGCAGTTCCTATAAGGGTTTCTACGAGCAGTACTTC. Translating it yields CASSSYKGFYEQYF. The chain combines TRBV28 with TRBJ2-7; D remains unclear. Germline V gene data show CDR1 as MDHEN and CDR2 as SYDVKM. The CDR3 loop spans 14 amino acids. The V and J ends lost 4 bases and 3 bases respectively, with 13 bases between them. Looking up the rest from reference TRBV28 and TRBJ2-7 gives the full variable domain: DVKVTQSSRYLVKRTGEKVFLECVQDMDHENMFWYRQDPGLGLRLIYFSYDVKMKEKGDIPEGYSVSREKKERFSLILESASTNQTSMYLCASSSYKGFYEQYFGPGTRLTVT.

The rearrangement links TRBV20-1 to TRBJ2-3; D might be TRBD1 (6 bases). CDR3 length: 11 residues. The V gene lost 3 bases and the J gene lost 5 bases, with 6 bases spanning the gap. CDR1 is DFQATT and CDR2 is SNEGSKA in the germline V gene (reference sequence). The CDR3, as DNA: TGCAGTGCTAGCAGGGGAGATACGCAGTATTTT. Protein: CSASRGDTQYF.

Note on this clone: One end of the junction does not line up with germline, which may come from a read error. The chain carries TRBV16 and TRBJ2-3; D remains unclear. Germline loops: CDR1 KGHSY, CDR2 FQNENV. This CDR3 comprises 16 residues. The CDR3 DNA reads as TGTGCCAGCAGCCAGCCGTTTGGGCGAAGCACAGATGCGCAGTATTTT. Protein: CASSQPFGRSTDAQYF.

This clone was seen a single time. The chain employs TRBV5-1 and TRBJ2-1; perhaps D is TRBD1 or TRBD2 (6 bases each). V lost 4 bases and J lost 3, with 20 bases in between. Per germline, CDR1 SGHRS and CDR2 YFSETQ. The length of the CDR3 is 17 residues. For the CDR3, the DNA is TGCGCCAGCAGCCCAGGCGGGACAAGTAAGGTCTACAATGAGCAGTTCTTC. It codes for CASSPGGTSKVYNEQFF.

This clone was seen a few times. The chain combines TRBV7-2 with TRBJ2-7, with D perhaps matching TRBD1 or TRBD2 (5 bases each). This CDR3 comprises 14 residues. V lost 5 bases to trimming and J lost 6 bases, with 17 bases between them. CDR1 and CDR2 from the germline V gene are SGHTA and FQGNSA. CDR3 DNA sequence: TGTGCCAGCAGCGACGGTGTCAGGGCGGGCGAGCAGTACTTC. Its protein product is CASSDGVRAGEQYF.

The gene calls are TRBV6-5 and TRBJ2-7, with D maybe TRBD1 (6 bases). Germline CDR1 reads MNHEY; CDR2 reads SVGAGI. This CDR3 contains 13 residues. V gave up 7 bases and J gave up 4 bases, with 14 bases separating them. In DNA form, the CDR3 reads TGTGCCAGCACCACAGGGCCAGGGTACGAGCAGTACTTC. This codes for CASTTGPGYEQYF.

The CDR3 here is CSVEPSRTGELFF. The DNA for the CDR3 is TGCAGCGTTGAGCCCTCGCGGACCGGGGAGCTGTTTTTT. The rearrangement joins TRBV29-1 to TRBJ2-2; D not resolved. The CDR3 runs 13 residues. Per germline, CDR1 SQVTM and CDR2 ANQGSEA. V was trimmed by 3 bases and J by 5 bases, leaving 10 bases between them.

This clone turned up a few times. The chain is built from TRBV28 and TRBJ2-5, with 7 bases lining up with TRBD1. V dropped 6 bases and J dropped 2; count of bases not matched to a gene: 6. Germline V CDR1 and CDR2: MDHEN, SYDVKM. This CDR3 is built from 14 residues. The chain's CDR3 is CASSELRGQETQYF. The CDR3 nucleotides are TGTGCCAGCAGCGAGCTCAGGGGGCAAGAGACCCAGTACTTC.

This clone was seen only once. The J gene is TRBJ1-2, the V gene TRBV10-3, with D perhaps matching TRBD1 (6 bases). The germline CDR1 and CDR2 sequences are ENHRY and SYGVKD. The CDR3 has 14 residues. Trimming left V 6 bases short and J 8 bases short, with 19 bases between. The CDR3 sequence is CAISLQGRGGGYTF. The CDR3 nucleotides read TGTGCCATCAGCCTACAGGGCCGGGGGGGAGGCTACACCTTC.

The chain uses TRBV4-1 and TRBJ2-1, with D possibly being TRBD1 or TRBD2 (6 bases each). Germline CDR1 is MGHRA and CDR2 is YSYEKL. Trimming took off 2 bases at V and 9 bases at J, with 17 bases between the two ends. There are 15 residues in the CDR3. The CDR3 DNA follows: TGCGCCAGCAGCCAACAACAGGACGGGGGCTTTGAGCAGTTCTTC. It translates to CASSQQQDGGFEQFF.